Below are 32 T cell receptor beta chains sequenced from a single sample in a study of blood T cell repertoires in COVID-19. Here immunoSEQ multiplex PCR was the method, and the copy in TCRdb shows in-frame clones only, minus some. The table shows 30,000 or so clones, with around 90% occurring only once. Sequencing was carried out using peripheral blood. Receptors originate from a human donor in a cohort sampled during active COVID-19.

Comments on this clone: At one boundary the junction diverges from the germline segment, which might be a read error. The chain couples TRBV6-5 to TRBJ1-4; a weak D match, TRBD1 (6 bases). This CDR3 is built from 14 residues. Germline V gives CDR1 MNHEY, CDR2 SVGAGI. The DNA for the CDR3 is TGTGCCAGCAGTGACTCCGGGGGCGGGGGAAAACTGTTTTTT. Its protein product is CASSDSGGGGKLFF.

This chain uses TRBV2 with TRBJ2-3, with a tentative D call TRBD2 (6 bases). Germline CDR1 is SNHLY and CDR2 is FYNNEI. This CDR3 comprises 14 residues. V dropped 6 bases and J dropped 3 bases, with 13 bases sitting between them. The CDR3 is CASRGRGLTDTQYF. In DNA form, the CDR3 reads TGTGCCAGCAGGGGGCGGGGCTTGACAGATACGCAGTATTTT.

The rearrangement links TRBV21-1 to TRBJ1-5; the D call in the table, TRBD1, was not verified against the DNA. TRBV21-1 is an annotated pseudogene. CDR3 length: 17 residues. The CDR3 DNA sequence: TGTGCCAGCAGCAAAGTGGCGGACAGGGTAAGCAATCAGCCCCAGCATTTT. It specifies CASSKVADRVSNQPQHF.

This clone has a handful of counts. This chain uses TRBV3-1 (or the pseudogene TRBV3-2) with TRBJ1-5, with unresolved D. The CDR3 sequence is 14 residues long. V was clipped by 0 bases and J by 0 bases, with 3 bases between them. CDR1 and CDR2 from the germline V gene are LGHDT and YNNKEL (reference sequence). This CDR3 is CASSQDYSNQPQHF. Written as DNA, the CDR3 is TGTGCCAGCAGCCAAGACTATAGCAATCAGCCCCAGCATTTT.

This clone was detected only once. This sequence joins TRBV6-6 and TRBJ1-6, with 9 bases lining up with TRBD1. Germline values: CDR1 MNHNY, CDR2 SVGAGI (reference sequence). The CDR3 loop spans 14 amino acids. With V trimmed by 6 bases and J by 6 bases, 3 bases remained unmatched. The CDR3 region has the DNA TGTGCCAGCAGGGTACAGGGGGCTAATTCACCCCTCCACTTT. Translating gives CASRVQGANSPLHF.

The chain couples TRBV19 to TRBJ1-6; 9 bases are a match to TRBD1. This CDR3 region has 15 residues. The germline V gene has CDR1 LNHDA and CDR2 SQIVND (reference sequence). Trimming cost V 7 bases and J 5 bases; bases outside gene matches: 6. CDR3 nucleotides: TGTGCCAGTAAGTGGACAGGGGTGGATAATTCACCCCTCCACTTT. Encoded protein: CASKWTGVDNSPLHF.

The chain links TRBV5-1 to TRBJ2-3; 8 bases match TRBD2. Unmatched junction bases numbered 5, after V lost 1 base and J lost 1 base. Germline V gives CDR1 SGHRS, CDR2 YFSETQ. CDR3 length: 16 amino acids. As DNA, the CDR3 is TGCGCCAGCAGCTTGTTCGGGGGGGCACGCACAGATACGCAGTATTTT. It translates to CASSLFGGARTDTQYF.

This sequence joins TRBV6-2 or TRBV6-3 and TRBJ1-1; tentatively, D is TRBD1 (5 bases). Germline V gene lookup returns CDR1 MNHEY and CDR2 SVGEGT. There are 15 residues in the CDR3. The germline V and J ends were trimmed by 4 bases and 6 bases, with 18 bases remaining between them. The CDR3 nucleotides read TGTGCCAGCAGTTCCCAGTCGGTAATGGGGCCTGAAGCTTTCTTT. It codes for CASSSQSVMGPEAFF.

Details on this clone: This sample includes further DNA sequences coding for the same CDR3. The chain has TRBV6-5 and TRBJ2-3, with 13 bases that match TRBD2. The CDR3 totals 15 residues. J was trimmed by 4 bases and V by 6 bases; bases with no gene match: 4. CDR1 and CDR2 (germline): MNHEY, SVGAGI. In DNA, the CDR3 is TGTGCCAGCAGGCGCGGACTAGCGGGGGCAGATACGCAGTATTTT. Its translation is CASRRGLAGADTQYF.

The chain joins TRBV15 to TRBJ2-3; D is possibly TRBD1 (6 bases). The germline V and J ends were trimmed by 0 bases and 4 bases, with 11 bases remaining between them. From germline, CDR1 is LNHNV and CDR2 YYDKDF (reference sequence). The CDR3 sequence is 15 residues long. The CDR3 DNA follows: TGTGCCACCAGCAGAGACAGGGGCCCGGCAGATACGCAGTATTTT. It is translated as CATSRDRGPADTQYF.

The chain employs TRBV2 and TRBJ1-3; D not resolved. Trimming took 7 bases from V and 0 from J, leaving 13 bases between them. Per the germline V gene, CDR1 is SNHLY and CDR2 is FYNNEI. The CDR3 loop spans 15 amino acids. The CDR3 sequence is CASKFTESSGNTIYF. As DNA, the CDR3 is TGTGCCAGCAAATTTACAGAATCCTCTGGAAACACCATATATTTT.

V and J are TRBV4-1 and TRBJ1-1; 10 nucleotides agree with TRBD1. CDR1 is MGHRA and CDR2 is YSYEKL in the germline V gene. Trimming took 1 base from V and 11 from J; bases not matched to a gene: 7. This CDR3 is 14 amino acids long. The CDR3 loop is CASSQGGTGVRAFF. CDR3 in DNA: TGCGCCAGCAGCCAAGGGGGGACAGGGGTTCGGGCTTTCTTT.

This clone was seen more than once but under ten times. The chain links TRBV5-6 to TRBJ2-3, with 11 positions matching TRBD2. The ends lost 3 bases at V and 3 bases at J; junction bases unmatched: 9. There are 17 residues in the CDR3. Germline CDR1 SGHDT, CDR2 YYEEEE. CDR3 nucleotides: TGTGCCAGCAGCTCCGTAGCGGGGGGGCTTATAACAGATACGCAGTATTTT. It yields the protein CASSSVAGGLITDTQYF.

V gene TRBV6-1 combines with J gene TRBJ2-1, with 7 bases lining up with TRBD1. Germline V gene sequence: CDR1 MNHNS, CDR2 SASEGT. The CDR3 runs to 16 residues. V was pared by 4 bases and J by 1 base, with 7 bases of the junction left unmatched. CDR3 sequence: CASSGGQARSYNEQFF. CDR3 in DNA: TGTGCCAGCAGTGGCGGACAGGCCAGGTCCTACAATGAGCAGTTCTTC.

The rearrangement uses TRBV5-1 and TRBJ2-1; D may be TRBD2 (5 bases). In germline, CDR1 is SGHRS, CDR2 YFSETQ. The CDR3 is 14 residues long. With 6 bases removed from V and 0 bases from J, the gap between germline ends came to 10 bases. The CDR3 here is CASMRAGSYNEQFF. CDR3 DNA: TGCGCCAGCATGAGGGCGGGCTCCTACAATGAGCAGTTCTTC. The full variable domain, its missing parts supplied by reference TRBV5-1 and TRBJ2-1, is KAGVTQTPRYLIKTRGQQVTLSCSPISGHRSVSWYQQTPGQGLQFLFEYFSETQRNKGNFPGRFSGRQFSNSRSEMNVSTLELGDSALYLCASMRAGSYNEQFFGPGTRLTVL.

CDR3 in DNA: TGTGCCAGCAGCTTAGGATCGGGGGGCGACTTTTATACGCAGTATTTT. Translated: CASSLGSGGDFYTQYF. The gene calls are TRBV7-8 and TRBJ2-3; the D gene is possibly TRBD2 (7 bases). Germline CDR1 and CDR2: SGHVS and FQNEAQ. CDR3 length equals 16 residues. Trimming pared 1 base from V and 7 bases from J, leaving 18 bases between.

This clone appeared a single time. This chain links TRBV4-1 with TRBJ2-5; possible D gene TRBD2, 6 bases. V was trimmed by 1 base and J by 6 bases, leaving 15 bases between them. CDR3 length: 15 residues. Germline V gene data show CDR1 as MGHRA and CDR2 as YSYEKL. The CDR3 DNA is TGCGCCAGCAGCCAAGCATTGGAGGGTTTAAAGACCCAGTACTTC. Its protein is CASSQALEGLKTQYF.

This clone was counted a few times. V usage is TRBV30 and J usage is TRBJ1-1, with D perhaps TRBD1 (5 bases). Germline values: CDR1 GTSNPN, CDR2 SVGIG (reference sequence). This CDR3 is built from 16 residues. Trimming took 2 bases from V and 1 from J, leaving 17 bases between them. CDR3 sequence reads: CAWSFHSGGGNTEAFF. The CDR3 DNA sequence: TGTGCCTGGAGTTTCCACAGTGGGGGAGGGAACACTGAAGCTTTCTTT.

The V and J genes are TRBV4-1 and TRBJ1-4, with 7 bases identical to TRBD1. Germline V gene lookup returns CDR1 MGHRA and CDR2 YSYEKL. The CDR3 sequence is 15 residues long. Losses at the gene ends were 5 bases for V and 2 bases for J; bases not matched to a gene: 5. CDR3 residues: CASSLTGATNEKLFF. CDR3 coding DNA: TGCGCCAGCAGCTTAACAGGGGCGACTAATGAAAAACTGTTTTTT.

The chain links TRBV7-8 to TRBJ1-1; maybe TRBD1 (6 bases). CDR1 is SGHVS and CDR2 is FQNEAQ in the germline V gene. The germline V and J ends were trimmed by 6 bases and 3 bases, with 11 bases remaining between them. This CDR3 is built from 13 residues. CDR3 sequence: CASSRTGYTEAFF. CDR3 bases: TGTGCCAGCAGTCGAACAGGGTACACTGAAGCTTTCTTT.

The gene calls are TRBV10-3 and TRBJ1-6; tentative D call: TRBD1 (5 bases). V shed 6 bases and J shed 8 bases, with 14 bases lying between them. The germline V gene encodes CDR1 ENHRY and CDR2 SYGVKD. The length of the CDR3 is 14 residues. The CDR3 sequence is CAISPREADSPLHF. Here the CDR3 DNA reads TGTGCCATCAGCCCCAGGGAGGCGGATTCACCCCTCCACTTT.

The chain joins TRBV7-9 to TRBJ1-1, with D maybe TRBD1 (5 bases). The CDR3 runs to 14 residues. V lost 5 bases and J lost 0, with 10 bases in between. CDR1 is SEHNR, CDR2 FQNEAQ, per germline (reference sequence). For the CDR3, the DNA is TGTGCCAGCAGCGGGGGGATTTTGAACACTGAAGCTTTCTTT. It is translated as CASSGGILNTEAFF.

The chain combines TRBV10-3 with TRBJ1-6, with D maybe TRBD1 (5 bases). The germline V and J ends were trimmed by 7 bases and 6 bases, with 10 bases remaining between them. The CDR3 has 13 residues. CDR1 is ENHRY, CDR2 SYGVKD, per germline. The CDR3 nucleotides read TGTGCCATCACCTCCCAGGGTAATTCACCCCTCCACTTT. This codes for CAITSQGNSPLHF.

This chain connects TRBV5-1 to TRBJ2-3, with D maybe TRBD1 (5 bases). The CDR3 loop spans 15 amino acids. Trimming removed 0 bases from V and 1 base from J, with 9 bases in between. Germline CDR1 and CDR2: SGHRS and YFSETQ. In nucleotides, the CDR3 is TGCGCCAGCAGCTTGGTGGGGCAGCGCACAGATACGCAGTATTTT. Translation gives CASSLVGQRTDTQYF.

This rearrangement joins TRBV12-3 or TRBV12-4 to TRBJ2-7, with D unclear. The CDR3 loop spans 13 amino acids. Trimming pared 3 bases from V and 4 bases from J, leaving 10 bases between. The CDR3, as DNA: TGTGCCAGCAGTTTTCCCGGTCAATACGAGCAGTACTTC. Protein sequence: CASSFPGQYEQYF.

Only a few counts were recorded for this clone. The rearrangement links TRBV2 to TRBJ2-7; 8 nucleotides line up with TRBD2. J gave up 4 bases and V 5 bases, and 4 bases lay outside the gene matches. This CDR3 contains 13 residues. The germline CDR1 and CDR2 sequences are SNHLY and FYNNEI. The CDR3 loop is CASSSGTRYEQYF. The CDR3 nucleotides are TGTGCCAGCAGTTCCGGGACTAGGTACGAGCAGTACTTC. Full variable domain (rest looked up from reference TRBV2 and TRBJ2-7): EPEVTQTPSHQVTQMGQEVILRCVPISNHLYFYWYRQILGQKVEFLVSFYNNEISEKSEIFDDQFSVERPDGSNFTLKIRSTKLEDSAMYFCASSSGTRYEQYFGPGTRLTVT.

This chain joins TRBV2 and TRBJ1-4, with D unclear. Germline V gene data show CDR1 as SNHLY and CDR2 as FYNNEI. Trimming cost V 9 bases and J 2 bases, with 7 bases left between them. The CDR3 sequence is 12 residues long. Here the CDR3 DNA reads TGTGCCAGGGGAGGGACTAATGAAAAACTGTTTTTT. It yields the protein CARGGTNEKLFF.

V usage is TRBV3-1 (or the pseudogene TRBV3-2) and J usage is TRBJ2-5; 10 bases agree with TRBD2. The J segment lost 4 bases and the V segment lost 7 bases, leaving 9 bases of the junction unmatched. This CDR3 is 15 amino acids long. The V gene's germline CDR1 is LGHDT and CDR2 YNNKEL (reference sequence). The CDR3 nucleotides read TGTGCCAGCACCCTAGCGGGGGTTACGCCAGAGACCCAGTACTTC. Amino acids: CASTLAGVTPETQYF.

This rearrangement joins TRBV6-1 to TRBJ1-2, with TRBD1 matching 8 bases. CDR1 and CDR2 from the germline V gene are MNHNS and SASEGT. V dropped 2 bases and J dropped 3; count of bases not matched to a gene: 5. The CDR3 spans 15 residues. The chain's CDR3 is CASSESQGAYYGYTF. CDR3 in DNA: TGTGCCAGCAGTGAATCCCAGGGGGCCTACTATGGCTACACCTTC.

The genes are TRBV7-8 and TRBJ2-1; TRBD2 agrees at 11 bases. Unmatched junction bases numbered 2, after V lost 4 bases and J lost 0 bases. Looked up from germline, CDR1 is SGHVS and CDR2 is FQNEAQ. CDR3 size: 16 residues. The CDR3 region has the DNA TGTGCCAGCAGCTATAGCGGGGGGGGCTCCTACAATGAGCAGTTCTTC. This encodes CASSYSGGGSYNEQFF.

V and J are TRBV7-9 and TRBJ2-5; TRBD2 might be the D (7 bases). Deletions cut 3 bases from V and 1 base from J, with 12 bases between. The CDR3 spans 15 residues. Germline CDR1 reads SEHNR; CDR2 reads FQNEAQ (reference sequence). Written as DNA, the CDR3 is TGTGCCAGCAGCTTTATGGGGGGGCTCCAAGAGACCCAGTACTTC. Its protein is CASSFMGGLQETQYF.

This sequence joins TRBV3-1 (or the pseudogene TRBV3-2) and TRBJ1-4; the match to TRBD1 covers 11 bases. The junction had 7 bases not matched to a gene; V was cut back by 3 bases and J by 10 bases. The germline V gene has CDR1 LGHDT and CDR2 YNNKEL (reference sequence). CDR3 size: 15 residues. The CDR3 spells CASSQSRTGGGKLFF. The DNA for the CDR3 is TGTGCCAGCAGCCAGTCCCGGACAGGGGGCGGAAAACTGTTTTTT.